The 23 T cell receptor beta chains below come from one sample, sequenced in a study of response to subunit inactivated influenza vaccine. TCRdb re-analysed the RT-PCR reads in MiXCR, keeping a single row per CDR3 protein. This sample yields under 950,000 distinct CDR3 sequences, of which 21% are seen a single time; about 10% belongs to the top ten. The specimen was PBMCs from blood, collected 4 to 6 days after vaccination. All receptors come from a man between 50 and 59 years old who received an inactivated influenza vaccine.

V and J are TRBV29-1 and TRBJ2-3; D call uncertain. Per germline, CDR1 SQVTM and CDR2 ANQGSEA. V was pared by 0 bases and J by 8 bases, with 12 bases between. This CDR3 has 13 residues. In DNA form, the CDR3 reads TGCAGCGTTGAAGAACCTCCCCTGGTTACGCAGTATTTT. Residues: CSVEEPPLVTQYF.

The CDR3 loop is CASRVQSVNEKLFF. CDR3 DNA: TGTGCCAGCAGGGTACAGTCTGTTAATGAAAAACTGTTTTTT. This chain joins TRBV2 and TRBJ1-4; D is unresolved. The CDR3 loop spans 14 amino acids. Per the germline V gene, CDR1 is SNHLY and CDR2 is FYNNEI. Trimming removed 6 bases from V and 4 bases from J, with 12 bases in between.

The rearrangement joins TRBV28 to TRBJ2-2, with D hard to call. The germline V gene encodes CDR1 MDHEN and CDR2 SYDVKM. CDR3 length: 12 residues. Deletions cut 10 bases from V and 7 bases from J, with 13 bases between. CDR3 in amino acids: CATPSSGGELFF. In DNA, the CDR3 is TGTGCCACCCCAAGCTCGGGCGGGGAGCTGTTTTTT.

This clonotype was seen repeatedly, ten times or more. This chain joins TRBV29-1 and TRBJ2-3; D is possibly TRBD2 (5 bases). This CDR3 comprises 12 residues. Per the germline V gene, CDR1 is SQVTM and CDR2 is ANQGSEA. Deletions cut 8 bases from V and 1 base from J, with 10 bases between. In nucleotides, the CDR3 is TGCAGCACTCGAGCGGGCACAGATACGCAGTATTTT. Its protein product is CSTRAGTDTQYF.

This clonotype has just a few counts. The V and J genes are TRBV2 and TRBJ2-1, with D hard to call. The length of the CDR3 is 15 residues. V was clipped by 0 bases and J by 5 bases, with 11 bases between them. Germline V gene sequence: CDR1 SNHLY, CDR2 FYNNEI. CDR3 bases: TGTGCCAGCAGTGAAGCGTTGCTTCCGGACAATGAGCAGTTCTTC. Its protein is CASSEALLPDNEQFF.

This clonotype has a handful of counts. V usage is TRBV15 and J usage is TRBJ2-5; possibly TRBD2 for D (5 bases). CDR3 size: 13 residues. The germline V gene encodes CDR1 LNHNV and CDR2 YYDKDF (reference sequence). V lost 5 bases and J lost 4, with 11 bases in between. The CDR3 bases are TGTGCCACCAGCGGCATAGCGCGAGAGACCCAGTACTTC. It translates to CATSGIARETQYF. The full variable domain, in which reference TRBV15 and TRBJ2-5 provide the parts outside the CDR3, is DAMVIQNPRYQVTQFGKPVTLSCSQTLNHNVMYWYQQKSSQAPKLLFHYYDKDFNNEADTPDNFQSRRPNTSFCFLDIRSPGLGDTAMYLCATSGIARETQYFGPGTRLLVL.

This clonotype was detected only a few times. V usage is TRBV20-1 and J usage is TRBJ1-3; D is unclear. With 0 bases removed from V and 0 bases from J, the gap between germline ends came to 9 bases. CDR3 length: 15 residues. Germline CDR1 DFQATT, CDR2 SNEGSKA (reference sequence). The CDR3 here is CSARDRFLSGNTIYF. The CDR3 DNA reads TGCAGTGCTAGAGATAGGTTCCTCTCTGGAAACACCATATATTTT.

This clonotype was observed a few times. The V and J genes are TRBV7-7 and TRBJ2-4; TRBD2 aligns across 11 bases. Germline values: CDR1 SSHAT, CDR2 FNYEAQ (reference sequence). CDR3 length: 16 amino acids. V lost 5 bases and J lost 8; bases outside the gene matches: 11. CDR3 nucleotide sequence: TGTGCCAGCAGCCCGGGACTAGCGGAAGAGGGGGACATTCAGTACTTC. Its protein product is CASSPGLAEEGDIQYF. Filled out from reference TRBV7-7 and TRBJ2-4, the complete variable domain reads GAGVSQSPRYKVTKRGQDVTLRCDPISSHATLYWYQQALGQGPEFLTYFNYEAQPDKSGLPSDRFSAERPEGSISTLTIQRTEQRDSAMYRCASSPGLAEEGDIQYFGAGTRLSVL.

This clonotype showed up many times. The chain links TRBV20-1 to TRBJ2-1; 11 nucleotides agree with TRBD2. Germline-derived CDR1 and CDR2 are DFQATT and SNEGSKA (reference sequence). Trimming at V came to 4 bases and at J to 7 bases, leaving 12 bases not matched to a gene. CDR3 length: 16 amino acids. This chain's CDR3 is CSATGLLAGVRNEQFF. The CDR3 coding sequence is TGCAGTGCTACAGGCTTACTAGCGGGAGTGCGAAATGAGCAGTTCTTC.

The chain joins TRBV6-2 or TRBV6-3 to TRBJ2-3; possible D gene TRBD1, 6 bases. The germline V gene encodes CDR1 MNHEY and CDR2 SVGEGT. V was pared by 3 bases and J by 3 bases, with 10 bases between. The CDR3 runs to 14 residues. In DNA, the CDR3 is TGTGCCAGCAGTTATAGGACAGAAACAGATACGCAGTATTTT. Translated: CASSYRTETDTQYF.

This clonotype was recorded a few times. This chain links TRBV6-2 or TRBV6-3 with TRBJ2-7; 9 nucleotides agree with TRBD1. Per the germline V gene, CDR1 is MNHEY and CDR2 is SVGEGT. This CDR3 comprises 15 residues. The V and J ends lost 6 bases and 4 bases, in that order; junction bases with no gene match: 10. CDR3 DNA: TGTGCCAGCAGGGAACGACAGGGGGTGGCTTACGAGCAGTACTTC. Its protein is CASRERQGVAYEQYF.

CDR3 residues: CAISDGTSGYEQYF. CDR3 coding DNA: TGTGCCATCAGTGACGGGACTAGCGGATACGAGCAGTACTTC. The J gene is TRBJ2-7, the V gene TRBV10-3, with 11 bases that match TRBD2. The germline gives CDR1 ENHRY, CDR2 SYGVKD. The V gene end was trimmed by 3 bases and the J gene end by 4 bases; junction bases not matched to a gene: 2. The CDR3 spans 14 residues.

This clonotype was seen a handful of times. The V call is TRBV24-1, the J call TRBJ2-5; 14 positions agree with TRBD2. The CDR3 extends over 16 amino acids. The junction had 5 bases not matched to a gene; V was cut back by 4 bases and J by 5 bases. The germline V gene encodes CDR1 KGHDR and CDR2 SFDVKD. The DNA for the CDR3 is TGTGCCACCAGTGACCACGGACTAGCGGGAGGCGAGACCCAGTACTTC. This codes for CATSDHGLAGGETQYF.

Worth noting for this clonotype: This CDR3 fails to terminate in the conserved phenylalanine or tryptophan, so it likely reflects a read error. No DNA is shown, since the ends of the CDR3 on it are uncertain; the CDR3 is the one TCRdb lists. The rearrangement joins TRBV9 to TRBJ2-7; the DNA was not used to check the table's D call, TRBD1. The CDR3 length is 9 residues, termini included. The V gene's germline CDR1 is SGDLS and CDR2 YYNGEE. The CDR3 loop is CASREAAPG.

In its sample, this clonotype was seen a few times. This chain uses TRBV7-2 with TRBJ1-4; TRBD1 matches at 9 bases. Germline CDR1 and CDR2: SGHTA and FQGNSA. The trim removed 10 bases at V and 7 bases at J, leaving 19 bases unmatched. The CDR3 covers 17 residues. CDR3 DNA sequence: TGTGCCACCGGGGGACAGGGCAAAGTTGGTGTCGGTGAAAAACTGTTTTTT. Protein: CATGGQGKVGVGEKLFF.

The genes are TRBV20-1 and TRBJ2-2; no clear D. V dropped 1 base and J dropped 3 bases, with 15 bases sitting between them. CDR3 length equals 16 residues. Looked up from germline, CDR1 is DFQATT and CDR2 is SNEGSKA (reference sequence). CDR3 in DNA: TGCAGTGCTAGAGTAAGGGCGGCATTGGACACCGGGGAGCTGTTTTTT. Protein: CSARVRAALDTGELFF.

CDR3 protein: CASSRRTGGEETQYF. CDR3 bases: TGCGCCAGCAGCAGGAGGACAGGGGGCGAAGAGACCCAGTACTTC. The J gene is TRBJ2-5, the V gene TRBV5-1; 11 bases map to TRBD1. This CDR3 contains 15 residues. V was clipped by 4 bases and J by 3 bases; unmatched bases: 5. CDR1 and CDR2 (germline): SGHRS, YFSETQ.

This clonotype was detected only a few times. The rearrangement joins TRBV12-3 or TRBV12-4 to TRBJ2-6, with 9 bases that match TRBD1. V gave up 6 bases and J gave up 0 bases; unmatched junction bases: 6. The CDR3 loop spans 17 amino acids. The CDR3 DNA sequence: TGTGCCAGCAGGAGGACAGGGGCTTACTCTGGGGCCAACGTCCTGACTTTC. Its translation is CASRRTGAYSGANVLTF.

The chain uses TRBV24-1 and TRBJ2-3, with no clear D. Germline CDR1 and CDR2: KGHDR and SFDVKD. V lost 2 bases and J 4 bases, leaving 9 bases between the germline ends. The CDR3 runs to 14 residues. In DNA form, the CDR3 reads TGTGCCACCAGTGATTACCCGCCCGCAGATACGCAGTATTTT. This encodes CATSDYPPADTQYF.

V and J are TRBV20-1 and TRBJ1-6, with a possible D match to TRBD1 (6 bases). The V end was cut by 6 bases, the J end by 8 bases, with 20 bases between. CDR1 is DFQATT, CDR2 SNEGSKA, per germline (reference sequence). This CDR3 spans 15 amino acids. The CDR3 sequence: CSAKSGVLRDSPLHF. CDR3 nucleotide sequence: TGCAGTGCCAAGTCAGGGGTTCTGAGGGATTCACCCCTCCACTTT.

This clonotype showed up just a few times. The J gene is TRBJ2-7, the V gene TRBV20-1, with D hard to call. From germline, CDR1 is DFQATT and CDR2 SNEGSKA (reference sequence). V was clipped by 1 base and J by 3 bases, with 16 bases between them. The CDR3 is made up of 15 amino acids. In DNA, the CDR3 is TGCAGTGCTAGAGTGTGGAAGCCCATCGGCTACGAGCAGTACTTC. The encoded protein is CSARVWKPIGYEQYF.

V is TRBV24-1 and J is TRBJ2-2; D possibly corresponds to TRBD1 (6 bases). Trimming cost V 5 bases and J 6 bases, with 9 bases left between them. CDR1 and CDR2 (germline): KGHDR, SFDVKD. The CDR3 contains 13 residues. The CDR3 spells CATSANRAGELFF. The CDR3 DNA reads TGTGCCACCAGTGCCAACAGGGCCGGGGAGCTGTTTTTT.

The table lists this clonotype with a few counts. The CDR3 DNA reads as TGTGCCAGCAGCTTGCAGGGGGACTACGAGCAGTACTTC. Translating gives CASSLQGDYEQYF. This sequence joins TRBV7-9 and TRBJ2-7; 7 bases agree with TRBD1. Trimming took 3 bases from V and 3 from J; bases not matched to a gene: 2. The CDR3 consists of 13 residues. CDR1 is SEHNR, CDR2 FQNEAQ, per germline (reference sequence).